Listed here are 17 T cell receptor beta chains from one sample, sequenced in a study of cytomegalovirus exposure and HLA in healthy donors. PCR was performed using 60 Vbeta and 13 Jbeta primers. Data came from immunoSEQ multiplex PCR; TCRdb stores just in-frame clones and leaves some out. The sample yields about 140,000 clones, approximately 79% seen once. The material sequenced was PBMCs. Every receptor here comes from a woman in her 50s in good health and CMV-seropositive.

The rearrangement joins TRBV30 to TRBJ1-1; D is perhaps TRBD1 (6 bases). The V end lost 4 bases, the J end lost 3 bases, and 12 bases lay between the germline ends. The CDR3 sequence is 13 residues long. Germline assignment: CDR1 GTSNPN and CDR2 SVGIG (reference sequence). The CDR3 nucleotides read TGTGCCTGGATGGCGGACAGCTACACTGAAGCTTTCTTT. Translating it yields CAWMADSYTEAFF. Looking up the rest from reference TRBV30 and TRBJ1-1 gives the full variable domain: SQTIHQWPATLVQPVGSPLSLECTVEGTSNPNLYWYRQAAGRGLQLLFYSVGIGQISSEVPQNLSASRPQDRQFILSSKKLLLSDSGFYLCAWMADSYTEAFFGQGTRLTVV.

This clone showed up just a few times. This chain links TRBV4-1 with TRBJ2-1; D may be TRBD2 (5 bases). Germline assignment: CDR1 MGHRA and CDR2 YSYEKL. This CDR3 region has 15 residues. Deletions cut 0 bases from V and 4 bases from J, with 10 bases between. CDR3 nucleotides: TGCGCCAGCAGCCAAGATTCCAGCGGATACAATGAGCAGTTCTTC. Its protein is CASSQDSSGYNEQFF.

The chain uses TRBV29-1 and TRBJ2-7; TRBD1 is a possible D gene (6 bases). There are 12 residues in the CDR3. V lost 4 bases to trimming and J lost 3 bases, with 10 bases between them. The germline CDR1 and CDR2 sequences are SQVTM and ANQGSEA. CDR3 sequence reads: CSVASGDYEQYF. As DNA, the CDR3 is TGCAGCGTTGCGTCAGGGGACTACGAGCAGTACTTC.

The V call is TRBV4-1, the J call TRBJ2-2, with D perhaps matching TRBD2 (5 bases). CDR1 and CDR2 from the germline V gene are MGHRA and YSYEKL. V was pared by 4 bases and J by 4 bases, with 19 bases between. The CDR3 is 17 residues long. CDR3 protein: CASSLRPEGGSTGELFF. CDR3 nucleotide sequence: TGCGCCAGCAGCCTGCGGCCGGAAGGTGGGAGCACCGGGGAGCTGTTTTTT.

CDR3 region: CASRGTAPSGGEADTQYF. The CDR3 DNA sequence: TGTGCCAGCAGGGGGACCGCACCTAGCGGGGGGGAAGCAGATACGCAGTATTTT. The chain couples TRBV7-6 to TRBJ2-3; 12 bases are shared with TRBD2. CDR1 and CDR2 from the germline V gene are SGHVS and FNYEAQ. CDR3 length: 18 amino acids. J was trimmed by 4 bases and V by 6 bases; bases with no gene match: 14.

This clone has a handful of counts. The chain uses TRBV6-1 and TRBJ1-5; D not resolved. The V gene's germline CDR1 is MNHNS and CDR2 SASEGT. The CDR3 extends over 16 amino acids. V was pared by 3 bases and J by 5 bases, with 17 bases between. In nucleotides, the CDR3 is TGTGCCAGCAGTGAGTGGGCCCGGGAAGTTGATCAGCCCCAGCATTTT. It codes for CASSEWAREVDQPQHF.

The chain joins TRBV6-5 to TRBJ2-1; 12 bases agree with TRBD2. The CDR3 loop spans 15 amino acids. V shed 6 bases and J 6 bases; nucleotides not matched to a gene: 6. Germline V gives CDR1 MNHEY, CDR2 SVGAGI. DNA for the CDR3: TGTGCCAGCAGCCGGACTAGCGGGGTCCTCAATGAGCAGTTCTTC. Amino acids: CASSRTSGVLNEQFF.

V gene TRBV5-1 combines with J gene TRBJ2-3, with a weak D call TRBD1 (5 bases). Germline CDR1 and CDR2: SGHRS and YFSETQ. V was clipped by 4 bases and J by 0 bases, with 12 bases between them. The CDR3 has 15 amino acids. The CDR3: CASSPDGASTDTQYF. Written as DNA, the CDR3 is TGCGCCAGCAGCCCTGATGGGGCTAGCACAGATACGCAGTATTTT.

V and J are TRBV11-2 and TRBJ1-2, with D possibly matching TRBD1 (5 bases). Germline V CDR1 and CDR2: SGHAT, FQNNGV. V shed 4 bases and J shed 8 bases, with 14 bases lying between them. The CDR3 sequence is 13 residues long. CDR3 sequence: CASSSLGGGGYTF. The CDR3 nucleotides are TGTGCCAGCAGCTCTTTGGGGGGTGGGGGCTACACCTTC.

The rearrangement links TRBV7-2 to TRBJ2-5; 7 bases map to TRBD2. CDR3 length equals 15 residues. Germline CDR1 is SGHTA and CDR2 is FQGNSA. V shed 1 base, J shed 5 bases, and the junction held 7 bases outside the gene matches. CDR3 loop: CASSLVAGEGETQYF. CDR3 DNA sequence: TGTGCCAGCAGCTTAGTAGCGGGTGAAGGTGAGACCCAGTACTTC.

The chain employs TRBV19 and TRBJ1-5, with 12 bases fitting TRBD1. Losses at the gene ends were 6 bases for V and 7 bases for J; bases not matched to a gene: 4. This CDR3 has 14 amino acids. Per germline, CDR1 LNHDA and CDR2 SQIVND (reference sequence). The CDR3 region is CASRGQGASQPQHF. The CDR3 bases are TGTGCCAGTAGGGGACAGGGGGCAAGCCAGCCCCAGCATTTT.

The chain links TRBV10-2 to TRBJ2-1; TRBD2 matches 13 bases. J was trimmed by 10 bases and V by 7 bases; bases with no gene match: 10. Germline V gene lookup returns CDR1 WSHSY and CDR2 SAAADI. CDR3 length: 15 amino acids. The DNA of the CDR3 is TGCGCCAGCACTGGGACTAGCGGGGCCCTCAAGGAGCAGTTCTTC. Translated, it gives CASTGTSGALKEQFF.

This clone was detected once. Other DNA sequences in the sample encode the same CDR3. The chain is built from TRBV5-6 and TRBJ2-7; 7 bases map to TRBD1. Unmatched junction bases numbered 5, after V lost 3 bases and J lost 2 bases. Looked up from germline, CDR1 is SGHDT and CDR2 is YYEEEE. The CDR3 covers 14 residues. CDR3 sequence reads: CASSSRQGTYEQYF. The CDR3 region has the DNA TGTGCCAGCAGCTCACGACAGGGAACCTACGAGCAGTACTTC.

The CDR3 sequence: CASSVAPGQGNTIYF. CDR3 bases: TGTGCCAGCAGCGTAGCCCCCGGACAGGGAAACACCATATATTTT. V usage is TRBV9 and J usage is TRBJ1-3; perhaps TRBD1 as D (6 bases). Trimming cost V 0 bases and J 4 bases, with 11 bases left between them. The length of the CDR3 is 15 residues. Germline assignment: CDR1 SGDLS and CDR2 YYNGEE. Full variable domain (rest looked up from reference TRBV9 and TRBJ1-3): DSGVTQTPKHLITATGQRVTLRCSPRSGDLSVYWYQQSLDQGLQFLIQYYNGEERAKGNILERFSAQQFPDLHSELNLSSLELGDSALYFCASSVAPGQGNTIYFGEGSWLTVV.

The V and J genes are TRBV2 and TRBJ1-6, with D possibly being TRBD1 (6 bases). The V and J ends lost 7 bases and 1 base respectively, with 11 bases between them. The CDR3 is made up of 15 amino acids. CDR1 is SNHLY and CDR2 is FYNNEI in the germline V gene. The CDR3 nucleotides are TGTGCCAGCAACCCACAGGGATCCTATAATTCACCCCTCCACTTT. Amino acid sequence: CASNPQGSYNSPLHF.

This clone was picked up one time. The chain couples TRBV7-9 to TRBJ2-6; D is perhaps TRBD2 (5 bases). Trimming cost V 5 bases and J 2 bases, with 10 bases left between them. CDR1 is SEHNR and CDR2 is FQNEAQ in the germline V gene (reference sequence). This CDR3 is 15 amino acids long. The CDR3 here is CASSPRRAGANVLTF. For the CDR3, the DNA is TGTGCCAGCAGCCCCCGGCGGGCTGGGGCCAACGTCCTGACTTTC. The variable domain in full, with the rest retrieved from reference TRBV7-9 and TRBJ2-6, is DTGVSQNPRHKITKRGQNVTFRCDPISEHNRLYWYRQTLGQGPEFLTYFQNEAQLEKSRLLSDRFSAERPKGSFSTLEIQRTEQGDSAMYLCASSPRRAGANVLTFGAGSRLTVL.

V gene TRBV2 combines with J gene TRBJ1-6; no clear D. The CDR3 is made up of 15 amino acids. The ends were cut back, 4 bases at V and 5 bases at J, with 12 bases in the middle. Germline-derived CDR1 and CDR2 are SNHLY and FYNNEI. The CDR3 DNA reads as TGTGCCAGCAGTGTGGGGAGCCAAGATAATTCACCCCTCCACTTT. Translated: CASSVGSQDNSPLHF. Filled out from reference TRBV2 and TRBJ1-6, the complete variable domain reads EPEVTQTPSHQVTQMGQEVILRCVPISNHLYFYWYRQILGQKVEFLVSFYNNEISEKSEIFDDQFSVERPDGSNFTLKIRSTKLEDSAMYFCASSVGSQDNSPLHFGNGTRLTVT.